The subject of this entry is one T cell receptor (beta chain). The antigen is not known. This was a survey-level run. The method was immunoSEQ multiplex PCR; TCRdb's version includes in-frame clones alone and lacks a portion of them. The sample lists fewer than 12,000 clones, roughly 82% occurring once. The rectum was sampled with one to two pinch biopsies at colonoscopy. Control subjects, colonoscoped for suspected IBD, had macroscopically and histologically normal endoscopy. The CDR3 contains 16 residues. The V and J ends lost 3 bases and 0 bases respectively, with 11 bases between them. The V gene's germline CDR1 is SGHAT and CDR2 FQNNGV. This record comes from a study of pediatric ulcerative colitis. Study-wide results and limits: No controls had the two rectal clonotypes shared by ulcerative colitis patients. Blood-rectal clonal overlap within each person was significantly higher in ulcerative colitis patients than controls.

The chain recombines TRBV11-2 with TRBJ1-4; no reliable D call. The TCR was taken from a girl aged 5-17 years who was a control in a study of pediatric ulcerative colitis. The material sequenced was gut tissue. For the CDR3, the DNA is TGTGCCAGCAGCTTCGCCATTCATCCAACTAATGAAAAACTGTTTTTT. It yields the protein CASSFAIHPTNEKLFF.